The next 28 T cell receptor beta chains were all read from a single sample in a study of T cells in Graves' hyperthyroidism and ophthalmopathy. RNA transcripts were the template for amplifying TCR beta CDR3 regions. With the HTBI primer set, the TCR CDR3 went through a first round of RT-PCR. One entry per CDR3 protein, called by TCRdb with MiXCR from the multiplex PCR reads. The sample comprises 75,000 to 100,000 distinct CDR3 sequences, roughly 49% of which are singletons, and around 29% rests with the top ten. Specimen: blood. These receptors came from a woman aged 40 to 50 with Graves' hyperthyroidism.

This clonotype was seen at least ten times. This sequence joins TRBV6-6 and TRBJ2-2, with D unresolved. CDR3 size: 16 residues. CDR1 MNHNY and CDR2 SVGAGI come from the germline V gene (reference sequence). The ends were cut back, 1 base at V and 0 bases at J, with 9 bases in the middle. The CDR3 DNA reads TGTGCCAGCAGTTACTACACCCCCGCGAACACCGGGGAGCTGTTTTTT. Encoded protein: CASSYYTPANTGELFF.

This clonotype showed up many times. Here the CDR3 DNA reads TGTGCCAGCAGTGGAGGGCCTTTCTATGGCTACACCTTC. Protein product: CASSGGPFYGYTF. V usage is TRBV6-5 and J usage is TRBJ1-2; D gene uncertain. CDR1 and CDR2 from the germline V gene are MNHEY and SVGAGI. V was shortened by 5 bases and J by 4 bases, with 11 bases between the two germline ends. The length of the CDR3 is 13 residues.

A note on this clonotype: This could be a read error, since a much larger clone is one nucleotide away. The chain is built from TRBV5-1 and TRBJ1-1, with D unclear. The germline gives CDR1 SGHRS, CDR2 YFSETQ. CDR3 length: 13 amino acids. The CDR3 protein is CASSLAFFSEVFF. In DNA, the CDR3 is TGCGCCAGCAGCTTGGCCTTTTTCTCTGAAGTTTTCTTT.

The chain couples TRBV10-3 to TRBJ1-6; the D gene is possibly TRBD1 (5 bases). Trimming took 7 bases from V and 2 from J, leaving 9 bases between them. Germline V CDR1 and CDR2: ENHRY, SYGVKD. The CDR3 loop spans 14 amino acids. The CDR3, as DNA: TGTGCCATCACCCGGGACGCCTATAATTCACCCCTCCACTTT. Protein: CAITRDAYNSPLHF.

This clonotype was detected many times. The CDR3 protein is CASSQDREYGYTF. The CDR3 bases are TGTGCCAGCAGCCAAGACAGGGAATATGGCTACACCTTC. V usage is TRBV4-2 and J usage is TRBJ1-2, with D possibly matching TRBD1 (5 bases). CDR1 is LGHNA, CDR2 YNFKEQ, per germline. V was clipped by 0 bases and J by 5 bases, with 7 bases between them. The CDR3 has 13 residues.

The rearrangement links TRBV14 to TRBJ2-6; D remains ambiguous. Per germline, CDR1 SGHDN and CDR2 FVKESK. V lost 0 bases and J 10 bases, leaving 1 base between the germline ends. The length of the CDR3 is 11 residues. The DNA of the CDR3 is TGTGCCAGCAGCCAAGATAACGTCCTGACTTTC. It is translated as CASSQDNVLTF.

Regarding this clonotype: A junction boundary mismatches the germline segment, possibly from a read error. V gene TRBV6-1 combines with J gene TRBJ1-1; tentatively, D is TRBD1 (5 bases). The V gene's germline CDR1 is MNHNS and CDR2 SASEGT. The CDR3 is made up of 15 amino acids. CDR3 region: CASSPSGKSDTEVFF. CDR3 nucleotide sequence: TGTGCCAGCAGTCCCAGTGGGAAATCGGACACTGAAGTTTTCTTT.

As for this clonotype: The CDR3 does not end in the conserved phenylalanine or tryptophan, so this is likely a read error. The DNA is left out, because the CDR3 cannot be placed on it with certainty; the CDR3 is given as TCRdb lists it. The chain employs TRBV6-1 and TRBJ2-2; the D call of TRBD1 is as the table states it, not checked on the DNA. Germline-derived CDR1 and CDR2 are MNHNS and SASEGT. Ends included, the CDR3 has 9 residues. The CDR3 loop is CASSPGTGV.

The chain couples TRBV13 to TRBJ1-5; D not resolved. CDR3 length: 15 amino acids. CDR1 and CDR2 (germline): PRHDT, FYEKMQ (reference sequence). V was shortened by 0 bases and J by 1 base, with 7 bases between the two germline ends. CDR3 coding DNA: TGTGCCAGCAGCTTAGGGGTGATGAGCAATCAGCCCCAGCATTTT. Its translation: CASSLGVMSNQPQHF.

This clonotype was observed many times. The chain has TRBV5-1 and TRBJ1-1, with D tentatively TRBD1 (5 bases). Germline V CDR1 and CDR2: SGHRS, YFSETQ. The V gene lost 0 bases and the J gene lost 1 base, with 10 bases spanning the gap. The CDR3 contains 15 residues. The CDR3 DNA reads TGCGCCAGCAGCTTGGGGCCTCAGGGGAACACTGAAGCTTTCTTT. Its translation is CASSLGPQGNTEAFF. Drawing the rest from reference TRBV5-1 and TRBJ1-1, the complete variable domain is KAGVTQTPRYLIKTRGQQVTLSCSPISGHRSVSWYQQTPGQGLQFLFEYFSETQRNKGNFPGRFSGRQFSNSRSEMNVSTLELGDSALYLCASSLGPQGNTEAFFGQGTRLTVV.

This clonotype was counted ten times or more. The CDR3 spells CASSQTGPSPDTQYF. The CDR3 coding sequence is TGTGCCAGCAGCCAGACCGGCCCCAGTCCAGATACGCAGTATTTT. The V and J genes are TRBV7-2 and TRBJ2-3; D gene ambiguous. Looked up from germline, CDR1 is SGHTA and CDR2 is FQGNSA. V lost 5 bases and J 4 bases, leaving 16 bases between the germline ends. The CDR3 runs to 15 residues.

The rearrangement joins TRBV25-1 to TRBJ2-2; D unresolved. CDR1 and CDR2 from the germline V gene are MGHDK and SYGVNS. The CDR3 loop spans 14 amino acids. V lost 3 bases and J 7 bases, leaving 12 bases between the germline ends. DNA for the CDR3: TGTGCCAGCAGTGAGCTTAGTAGGATCGGGGAGCTGTTTTTT. The encoded protein is CASSELSRIGELFF.

This clonotype was counted ten times or more. This chain joins TRBV19 and TRBJ1-5; D uncertain. V was clipped by 3 bases and J by 7 bases, with 10 bases between them. There are 13 residues in the CDR3. Germline V gene lookup returns CDR1 LNHDA and CDR2 SQIVND (reference sequence). This CDR3 is CASSMGPRQPQHF. The CDR3 DNA reads as TGTGCCAGTAGTATGGGCCCACGACAGCCCCAGCATTTT.

A remark on this clonotype: The junction and the germline gene differ at one end; a read error may be behind it. This chain uses TRBV7-2 with TRBJ1-2; 9 nucleotides align to TRBD1. Germline V gene sequence: CDR1 SGHTA, CDR2 FQGNSA. The CDR3 covers 14 residues. CDR3 coding DNA: TGTGCCAGCATTGACAGGGGGTTTAACTATAGCTACACCTTC. It encodes CASIDRGFNYSYTF.

The V call is TRBV20-1, the J call TRBJ2-7, with D tentatively TRBD2 (5 bases). V was cut by 3 bases and J by 0 bases, with 15 bases left in between. There are 15 residues in the CDR3. Looked up from germline, CDR1 is DFQATT and CDR2 is SNEGSKA (reference sequence). CDR3 sequence: CSASGVARSSYEQYF. The DNA for the CDR3 is TGCAGTGCTAGCGGAGTAGCGAGGAGCTCCTACGAGCAGTACTTC.

This clonotype appeared many times. The chain joins TRBV9 to TRBJ2-7, with D uncertain. Germline CDR1 reads SGDLS; CDR2 reads YYNGEE. V lost 0 bases to trimming and J lost 0 bases, with 10 bases between them. CDR3 length: 15 residues. CDR3 sequence reads: CASSVGGGLSYEQYF. The CDR3 DNA sequence: TGTGCCAGCAGCGTAGGTGGCGGCCTCTCCTACGAGCAGTACTTC.

This clonotype was counted only a few times. The chain has TRBV5-1 and TRBJ1-1, with TRBD1 identical over 7 bases. J lost 0 bases, V lost 4 bases, and 3 bases had no gene match. Germline-derived CDR1 and CDR2 are SGHRS and YFSETQ. This CDR3 comprises 14 residues. Here the CDR3 reads CASSLGTVNTEAFF. The CDR3 DNA is TGCGCCAGCAGCCTCGGGACAGTGAACACTGAAGCTTTCTTT.

The genes are TRBV7-8 and TRBJ2-6; 9 nucleotides agree with TRBD1. Germline loops: CDR1 SGHVS, CDR2 FQNEAQ. The V segment lost 6 bases and the J segment 3 bases; nucleotides outside the gene matches: 6. The CDR3 extends over 16 amino acids. This chain's CDR3 is CASRPDRGYGANVLTF. Here the CDR3 DNA reads TGTGCCAGCAGACCGGACAGGGGATATGGGGCCAACGTCCTGACTTTC.

The chain combines TRBV2 with TRBJ1-5; no reliable D call. The CDR3 is 13 amino acids. CDR1 and CDR2 from the germline V gene are SNHLY and FYNNEI. V was trimmed by 2 bases and J by 7 bases, leaving 9 bases between them. CDR3 DNA sequence: TGTGCCAGCAGTGAAAGGGCGGGACAGCCCCAGCATTTT. This codes for CASSERAGQPQHF.

V is TRBV24-1 and J is TRBJ1-5; tentatively, D is TRBD1 (6 bases). The germline gives CDR1 KGHDR, CDR2 SFDVKD. V lost 2 bases and J lost 2, with 15 bases in between. The CDR3 runs to 17 residues. CDR3 region: CATSDSSGTSGNQPQHF. CDR3 bases: TGTGCCACCAGTGATTCTTCCGGGACATCGGGCAATCAGCCCCAGCATTTT.

The rearrangement joins TRBV7-3 to TRBJ2-5; 10 nucleotides align to TRBD1. Trimming took 5 bases from V and 4 from J; bases not matched to a gene: 4. The germline CDR1 and CDR2 sequences are SGHTA and FQGTGA. The length of the CDR3 is 14 residues. CDR3 bases: TGTGCCAGCAGCCGGACAGGGGGAGGAGAGACCCAGTACTTC. Translating gives CASSRTGGGETQYF.

The chain combines TRBV10-3 with TRBJ1-5; D call uncertain. The germline V gene has CDR1 ENHRY and CDR2 SYGVKD. This CDR3 comprises 14 residues. V gave up 4 bases and J gave up 11 bases, with 18 bases separating them. CDR3 residues: CAISGAGGLETQHF. In DNA form, the CDR3 reads TGTGCCATCAGTGGTGCGGGAGGTTTGGAGACCCAGCATTTT.

This clonotype came up many times. V gene TRBV5-1 combines with J gene TRBJ1-5; D perhaps matches TRBD1 (6 bases). V lost 7 bases, J lost 2 bases, and 19 bases lay in between. This CDR3 spans 16 amino acids. The germline V gene encodes CDR1 SGHRS and CDR2 YFSETQ. CDR3 nucleotide sequence: TGCGCCAGCGGACCCACAGGGTATGTAGGCAATCAGCCCCAGCATTTT. Translated, it gives CASGPTGYVGNQPQHF.

This clonotype was detected only a few times. The V and J genes are TRBV10-3 and TRBJ1-6, with 9 nucleotides matching TRBD1. The CDR3 has 15 amino acids. Germline V gene lookup returns CDR1 ENHRY and CDR2 SYGVKD. Germline trimming cut 10 bases from V and 8 bases from J; bases unmatched to any gene: 12. The CDR3 is CASRPNTGGHSPLHF. CDR3 coding DNA: TGTGCCAGCAGACCAAATACAGGGGGCCATTCACCCCTCCACTTT.

This clonotype was recorded at least ten times. The J gene is TRBJ1-4, the V gene TRBV25-1; maybe TRBD1 (5 bases). CDR3 size: 15 residues. V lost 5 bases to trimming and J lost 0 bases, with 10 bases between them. Germline assignment: CDR1 MGHDK and CDR2 SYGVNS. CDR3 sequence reads: CASSYLGATNEKLFF. CDR3 DNA sequence: TGTGCCAGCAGTTACTTGGGGGCAACTAATGAAAAACTGTTTTTT. The full variable domain, rest sourced from reference TRBV25-1 and TRBJ1-4, is EADIYQTPRYLVIGTGKKITLECSQTMGHDKMYWYQQDPGMELHLIHYSYGVNSTEKGDLSSESTVSRIRTEHFPLTLESARPSHTSQYLCASSYLGATNEKLFFGSGTQLSVL.

This clonotype has just one count. The rearrangement links TRBV5-1 to TRBJ2-7; 7 bases match TRBD2. The germline V gene encodes CDR1 SGHRS and CDR2 YFSETQ. The V gene end was trimmed by 3 bases and the J gene end by 2 bases; junction bases not matched to a gene: 2. The CDR3 length is 13 residues. The CDR3 is CASSWEGPYEQYF. The CDR3 nucleotides are TGCGCCAGCAGCTGGGAGGGCCCCTACGAGCAGTACTTC.

Ten or more counts support this clonotype. The chain is built from TRBV5-1 and TRBJ2-5; 14 positions agree with TRBD2. The CDR3 totals 17 residues. Per the germline V gene, CDR1 is SGHRS and CDR2 is YFSETQ. V lost 4 bases and J lost 5; bases outside the gene matches: 10. Here the CDR3 DNA reads TGCGCCAGCAGCGATCCGGGACTAGCGGGAGTTCAGGAGACCCAGTACTTC. Translation gives CASSDPGLAGVQETQYF. Full variable domain (remainder filled in from reference TRBV5-1 and TRBJ2-5): KAGVTQTPRYLIKTRGQQVTLSCSPISGHRSVSWYQQTPGQGLQFLFEYFSETQRNKGNFPGRFSGRQFSNSRSEMNVSTLELGDSALYLCASSDPGLAGVQETQYFGPGTRLLVL.

This clonotype was observed a handful of times. The junction differs from germline at one of its ends, possibly a read error. The CDR3 here is CASSRLTGDNVLTF. The CDR3 bases are TGTGCCAGCAGCCGACTTACAGGGGACAACGTCCTGACTTTC. V gene TRBV7-8 combines with J gene TRBJ2-6; 7 positions agree with TRBD1. In germline, CDR1 is SGHVS, CDR2 FQNEAQ. The CDR3 contains 14 residues.